This T cell receptor (beta chain) was sequenced for a study of cytomegalovirus exposure and HLA in healthy donors. The study's findings and limits: The authors later linked a missense DCLRE1C variant to TCR beta V- and J-gene trimming.

The primer mix had 60 Vbeta and 13 Jbeta primers. Per the original data handling: An analysis performed later counted about 80 million unique TCR beta chains (approximately 12 million of them shared). Libraries were prepared by immunoSEQ multiplex PCR; TCRdb keeps only in-frame clonotypes and omits some of them. D and trimming were read from the DNA, whereas the V and J calls and clone size are those reported in that table. The sample data list around 120,000 clones. The CDR3 consists of 12 residues. Germline loops: CDR1 MNHEY, CDR2 SMNVEV (reference sequence). Worth noting for this clone: Its matching antigen is unknown. A read error may account for a junction end that differs from germline.

The chain is built from TRBV27 and TRBJ1-2, with a tentative D call TRBD1 (5 bases). Sequenced: PBMCs. The TCR was taken from a man younger than 35 in good health and CMV-seronegative. CDR3 sequence: CTSSSQGLAYTF. As DNA, the CDR3 is TGTACCAGCAGTTCTCAGGGTCTTGCCTACACCTTC.